This TCR beta chain was sequenced for a study of blood T cell repertoires in COVID-19. The CDR3 runs 14 residues. The V segment lost 5 bases and the J segment 4 bases; nucleotides outside the gene matches: 4. Germline V gene lookup returns CDR1 PRHDT and CDR2 FYEKMQ (reference sequence). Sequencing was performed with immunoSEQ multiplex PCR; in TCRdb, only in-frame clones are kept and a portion is missing. The repertoire includes roughly 180,000 clones, about 83% of them detected once, and less than 4.5% sits in the top ten. The receptor was isolated from a woman aged 45-65 years in a cohort exposed to, infected with or recovered from COVID-19 (not recorded which). V is TRBV13 and J is TRBJ1-5; 8 bases match TRBD1. Source material: PBMCs or T cells enriched from blood (not recorded which). The CDR3 region is CASSVRQGNQPQHF. The CDR3 DNA reads as TGTGCCAGCAGCGTTCGACAGGGGAATCAGCCCCAGCATTTT.